These 3 T cell receptor beta chains originate from one sample sequenced in a study of shared clonotypes between healthy human individuals. The assay was immunoSEQ multiplex PCR, and TCRdb's table has in-frame clones only and misses some. The sample has more than 150,000 clones, 66% seen once. The sample taken for sequencing was memory CD4+ T cells sorted from blood. Noted subset: CD45RA-negative fraction. These receptors all come from a man aged 30 to 45 in good health.

The chain has TRBV11-2 and TRBJ2-5; 9 positions agree with TRBD1. This CDR3 is 17 amino acids long. The germline gives CDR1 SGHAT, CDR2 FQNNGV. The J segment lost 5 bases and the V segment lost 5 bases, leaving 15 bases of the junction unmatched. The CDR3 sequence: CASSNRRGQGVWETQYF. The CDR3, as DNA: TGTGCCAGCAGCAACCGCCGGGGACAGGGAGTGTGGGAGACCCAGTACTTC.

The chain recombines TRBV2 with TRBJ1-5, with 7 bases fitting TRBD1. V was clipped by 6 bases and J by 3 bases; unmatched bases: 11. Looked up from germline, CDR1 is SNHLY and CDR2 is FYNNEI. This CDR3 comprises 16 residues. Here the CDR3 DNA reads TGTGCCAGCAGCCTACAGGGGAGCAATCTCAATCAGCCCCAGCATTTT. Residues: CASSLQGSNLNQPQHF.

The chain couples TRBV18 to TRBJ1-4; D unclear. Looked up from germline, CDR1 is KGHSH and CDR2 is LQKENI. The V end was cut by 4 bases, the J end by 7 bases, with 16 bases between. The CDR3 is 15 residues long. CDR3 DNA sequence: TGTGCCAGCTCACTCGGCGCGGGGAGCGGTGAAAAACTGTTTTTT. Its protein is CASSLGAGSGEKLFF.